Here is one TCR beta chain with its context. Per germline, CDR1 MDHEN and CDR2 SYDVKM. This CDR3 spans 13 amino acids. Deletions cut 4 bases from V and 7 bases from J, with 12 bases between. CD45RO-negative cells were positively selected for CCR7, leaving out terminally differentiated effector memory CD45RA+ cells. This entry is derived from a study of shared clonotypes between healthy human individuals. Assay: immunoSEQ multiplex PCR; the TCRdb copy retains only in-frame clones and omits some. The data show about 2,200,000 clones, more than 85% seen once. Sequencing was done on a sample of naive CD8+ T cells from PBMCs. The source is a young man in good health. Some clones in this sample may be carry-over from other donors' samples. V and J are TRBV28 and TRBJ2-3; the D is unclear. DNA of the CDR3: TGTGCCAGCAGTTCCCGACTTGGGTATACGCAGTATTTT. Its protein is CASSSRLGYTQYF.